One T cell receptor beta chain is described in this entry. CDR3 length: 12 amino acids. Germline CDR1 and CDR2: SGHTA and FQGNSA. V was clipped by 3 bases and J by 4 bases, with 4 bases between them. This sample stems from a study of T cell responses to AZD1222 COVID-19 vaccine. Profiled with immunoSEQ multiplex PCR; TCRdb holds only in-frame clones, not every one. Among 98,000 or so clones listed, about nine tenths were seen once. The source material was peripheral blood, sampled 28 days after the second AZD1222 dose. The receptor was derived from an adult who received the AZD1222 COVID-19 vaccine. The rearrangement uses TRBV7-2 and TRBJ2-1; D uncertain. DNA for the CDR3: TGTGCCAGCAGCTTGCTTTACAATGAGCAGTTCTTC. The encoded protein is CASSLLYNEQFF.